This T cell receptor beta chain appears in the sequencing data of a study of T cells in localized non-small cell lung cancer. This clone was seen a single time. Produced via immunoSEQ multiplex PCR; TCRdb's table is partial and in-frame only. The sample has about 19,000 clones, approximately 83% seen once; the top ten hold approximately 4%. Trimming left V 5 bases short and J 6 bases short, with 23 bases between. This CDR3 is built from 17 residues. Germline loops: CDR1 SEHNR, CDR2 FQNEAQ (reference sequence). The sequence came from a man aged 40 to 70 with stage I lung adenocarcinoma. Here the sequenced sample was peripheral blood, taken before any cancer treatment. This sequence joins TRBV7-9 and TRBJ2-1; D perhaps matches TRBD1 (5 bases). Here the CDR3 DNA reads TGTGCCAGCAGCGGGGCGATGGGATTACACGTCTCCAATGAGCAGTTCTTC. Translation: CASSGAMGLHVSNEQFF.